This entry concerns a single TCR beta chain. V lost 2 bases and J 1 base, leaving 9 bases between the germline ends. There are 14 residues in the CDR3. The germline V gene encodes CDR1 SGHDT and CDR2 YYEEEE. The data were obtained in a study of T cell changes during pregnancy in multiple sclerosis. TCRdb's copy holds only in-frame clones and misses some; the assay was immunoSEQ multiplex PCR. The sample shows tens of thousands of clones, approximately 95% of them seen only once. The material sequenced was CD4+ T cells from peripheral blood mononuclear cells, taken after pregnancy. This clonotype was sampled from a female donor with multiple sclerosis, enrolled in a pregnancy study. The rearrangement joins TRBV5-6 to TRBJ2-5; TRBD2 might be the D (6 bases). Written as DNA, the CDR3 is TGTGCCAGCAGCTTTAGCGGAGCCCAAGAGACCCAGTACTTC. It codes for CASSFSGAQETQYF.